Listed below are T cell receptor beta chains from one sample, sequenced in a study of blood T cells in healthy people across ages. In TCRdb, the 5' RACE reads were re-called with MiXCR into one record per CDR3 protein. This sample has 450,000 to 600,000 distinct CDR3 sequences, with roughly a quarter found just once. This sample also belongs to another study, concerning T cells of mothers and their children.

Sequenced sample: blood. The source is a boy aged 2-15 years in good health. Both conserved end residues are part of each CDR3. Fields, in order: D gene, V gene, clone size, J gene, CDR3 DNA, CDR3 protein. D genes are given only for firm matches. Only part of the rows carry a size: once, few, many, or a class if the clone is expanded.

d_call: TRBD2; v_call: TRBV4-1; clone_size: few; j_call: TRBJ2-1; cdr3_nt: TGCGCCAGCAGCCGGGGGACTAGCGGGGGAGGAGGTGAGCAGTTCTTC; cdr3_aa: CASSRGTSGGGGEQFF
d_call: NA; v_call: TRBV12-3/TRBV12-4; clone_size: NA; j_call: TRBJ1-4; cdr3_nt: TGTGCCCCCCATCATGAAAAACTGTTTTTT; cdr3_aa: CAPHHEKLFF
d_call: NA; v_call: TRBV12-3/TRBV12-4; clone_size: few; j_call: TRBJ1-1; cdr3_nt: TGTGCCAGCAGTCAGAAGACAAGGACTGAAGCTTTCTTT; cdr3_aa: CASSQKTRTEAFF
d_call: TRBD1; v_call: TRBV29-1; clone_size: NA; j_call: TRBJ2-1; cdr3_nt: TGCAGCGTTACCGGGACAGAAAACGACAATGAGCAGTTCTTC; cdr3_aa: CSVTGTENDNEQFF
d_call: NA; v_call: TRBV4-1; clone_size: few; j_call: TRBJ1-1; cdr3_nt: TGCGCCAGCAGCCAAGATCCATTGACACTGAACACTGAAGCTTTCTTT; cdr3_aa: CASSQDPLTLNTEAFF
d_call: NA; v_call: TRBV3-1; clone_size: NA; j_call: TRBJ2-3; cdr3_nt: TGTGCCAGCAGCCAAGCTCGCCACCCGACTACCCGCACAGATACGCAGTATTTT; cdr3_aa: CASSQARHPTTRTDTQYF
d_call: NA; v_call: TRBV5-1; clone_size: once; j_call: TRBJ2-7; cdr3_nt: TGCGCCAGCAGCTTGGGGTGTTCGGGAATGGACGAGCAGTACTTC; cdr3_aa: CASSLGCSGMDEQYF
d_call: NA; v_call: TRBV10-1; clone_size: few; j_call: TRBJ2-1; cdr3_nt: TGCGCCAGCAGCGACCAAGGCTCCTACAATGAGCAGTTCTTC; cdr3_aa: CASSDQGSYNEQFF
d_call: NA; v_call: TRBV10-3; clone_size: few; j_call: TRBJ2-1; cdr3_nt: TGTGCCATCAGTGAATCCTCGACAGGGGCGCGGGAGGCAAGCTCCTACAATGAGCAGTTCTTC; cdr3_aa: CAISESSTGAREASSYNEQFF
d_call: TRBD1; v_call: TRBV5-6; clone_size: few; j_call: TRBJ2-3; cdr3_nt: TGTGCCAGCAGCTGTCCGGGACAGGGGATTTTTGGGACAGATACGCAGTATTTT; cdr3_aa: CASSCPGQGIFGTDTQYF
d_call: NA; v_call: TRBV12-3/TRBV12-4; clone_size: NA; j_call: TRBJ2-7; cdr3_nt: TGTGCCAGCAGTTGGGGTCAGGGTGCCTACGAGCAGTACTTC; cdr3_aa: CASSWGQGAYEQYF
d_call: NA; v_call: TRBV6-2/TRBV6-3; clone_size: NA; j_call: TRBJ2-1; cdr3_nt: TGTGCCAGCAGTTATATTCAGAATGAGCAGTTCTTC; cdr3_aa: CASSYIQNEQFF
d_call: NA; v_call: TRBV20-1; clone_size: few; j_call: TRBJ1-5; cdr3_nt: TGCAGTGCTAGTATCACAACCACAAATCAGCCCCAGCATTTT; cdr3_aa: CSASITTTNQPQHF
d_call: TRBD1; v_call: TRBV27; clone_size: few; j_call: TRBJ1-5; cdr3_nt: TGTGCCAGCAGTTTGAGGGGGACAGGACACATCAATCAGCCCCAGCATTTT; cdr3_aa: CASSLRGTGHINQPQHF
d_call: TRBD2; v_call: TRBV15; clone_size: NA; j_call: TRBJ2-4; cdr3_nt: TGTGCCACCAGCAGAGTAGGGACTAGCGGGATTGGGTCAGCCAAAAACATTCAGTACTTC; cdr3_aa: CATSRVGTSGIGSAKNIQYF
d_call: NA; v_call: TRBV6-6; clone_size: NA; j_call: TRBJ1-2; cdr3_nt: TGTGCCAGCAGTTACGAGGGGACATCGGCTGGCTACACCTTC; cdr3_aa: CASSYEGTSAGYTF
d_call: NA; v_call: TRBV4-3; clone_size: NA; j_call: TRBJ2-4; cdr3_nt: TGCGCCAGCAGCCCTGGACAAGCGGGCATTCAGTACTTC; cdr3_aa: CASSPGQAGIQYF
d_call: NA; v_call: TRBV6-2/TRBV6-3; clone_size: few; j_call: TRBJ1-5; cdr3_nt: TGTGCCAGCAGTTACGGGGACTATCAGCCCCAGCATTTT; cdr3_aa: CASSYGDYQPQHF